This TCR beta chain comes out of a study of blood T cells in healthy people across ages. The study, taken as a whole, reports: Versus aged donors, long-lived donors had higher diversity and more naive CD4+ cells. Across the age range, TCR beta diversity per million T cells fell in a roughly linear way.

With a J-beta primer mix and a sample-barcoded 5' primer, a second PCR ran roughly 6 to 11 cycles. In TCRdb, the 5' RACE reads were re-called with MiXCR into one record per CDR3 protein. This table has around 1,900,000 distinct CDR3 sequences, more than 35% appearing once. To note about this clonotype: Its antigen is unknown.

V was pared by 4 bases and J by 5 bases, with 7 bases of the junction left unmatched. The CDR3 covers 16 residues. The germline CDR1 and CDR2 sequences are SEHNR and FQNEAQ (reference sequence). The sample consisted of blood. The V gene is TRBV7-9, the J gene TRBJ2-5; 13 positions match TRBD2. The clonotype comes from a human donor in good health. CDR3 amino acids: CASSSPGTSGDETQYF. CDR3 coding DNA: TGTGCCAGCAGCTCCCCCGGGACTAGCGGGGACGAGACCCAGTACTTC.